The 9 T cell receptor beta chains below come from one sample, sequenced in a study of CXCR3-negative and CXCR3-positive naive CD8 T cells. The libraries of TRB cDNA were prepared using 5' RACE with UMI labels. From the 5' RACE reads, TCRdb lists one entry per CDR3 protein and no DNA. The sample data list 100,000 to 150,000 distinct CDR3 sequences. Sequenced: naive CXCR3- CD8+ T cells from blood. Subset given: CD45RO-CCR7+CD27+CD95- naive CD8+ T cells lacking CXCR3 (TNR3-). The source is a human donor in good health. Some clones in this sample may be carry-over from other donors' samples.

The chain uses TRBV9 and TRBJ2-2. The CDR3 has 15 residues. Germline values: CDR1 SGDLS, CDR2 YYNGEE. The chain's CDR3 is CASSEDQNVEGELFF. The variable domain in full, with the rest retrieved from reference TRBV9 and TRBJ2-2, is DSGVTQTPKHLITATGQRVTLRCSPRSGDLSVYWYQQSLDQGLQFLIQYYNGEERAKGNILERFSAQQFPDLHSELNLSSLELGDSALYFCASSEDQNVEGELFFGEGSRLTVL.

V usage is TRBV28 and J usage is TRBJ2-7. In germline, CDR1 is MDHEN, CDR2 SYDVKM. The CDR3 consists of 13 residues. The CDR3 region is CASSLIERDEQYF.

J is TRBJ2-5 and V is TRBV12-3 or TRBV12-4; TCRdb names TRBD1, which stays unverified in the absence of DNA. The CDR3 loop spans 13 amino acids. The CDR3 spells CASSSTGGETQYF.

The chain employs TRBV15 and TRBJ1-5; TCRdb outputs TRBD1, but without DNA this stays unchecked. This CDR3 spans 17 amino acids. Germline V gives CDR1 LNHNV, CDR2 YYDKDF (reference sequence). The CDR3: CATSREWVDSDNQPQHF.

This sequence joins TRBV7-9 and TRBJ2-5; TCRdb indicates TRBD1, and absent DNA this call remains unverified. CDR3 length: 14 amino acids. Germline CDR1 is SEHNR and CDR2 is FQNEAQ (reference sequence). CDR3 region: CASSESPAGETQYF.

The chain employs TRBV7-9 and TRBJ2-1; TCRdb reports TRBD2, a call that lacks DNA to check it against. Germline V lookup: CDR1 SEHNR, CDR2 FQNEAQ (reference sequence). CDR3 length equals 16 residues. The CDR3 reads CASSLLTSGPYNEQFF. The full variable domain, with the rest looked up from reference TRBV7-9 and TRBJ2-1, is DTGVSQNPRHKITKRGQNVTFRCDPISEHNRLYWYRQTLGQGPEFLTYFQNEAQLEKSRLLSDRFSAERPKGSFSTLEIQRTEQGDSAMYLCASSLLTSGPYNEQFFGPGTRLTVL.

The V and J genes are TRBV28 and TRBJ2-2; TCRdb picks TRBD1, but there is no DNA to check that call. CDR1 and CDR2 from the germline V gene are MDHEN and SYDVKM. CDR3 length: 17 amino acids. This chain's CDR3 is CASSSPTVIANTGELFF.

J is TRBJ1-1 and V is TRBV29-1; the D call of TRBD1 rests on TCRdb alone, since no DNA is present to check it. Germline V lookup: CDR1 SQVTM, CDR2 ANQGSEA. The CDR3 is made up of 13 amino acids. The CDR3 sequence: CSVDGGRNTEAFF.

The chain links TRBV20-1 to TRBJ2-7; the TCRdb call, TRBD2, lacks DNA for checking. Germline CDR1 DFQATT, CDR2 SNEGSKA (reference sequence). The CDR3 has 16 residues. This CDR3 is CSARETGTSGRNEQYF.